This T cell receptor (beta chain) was recovered during a study of blood T cell repertoires in COVID-19 (dated by TCRdb to the early 2020s). Background on the whole study: Samples covering the acute and convalescent phases of COVID-19 were provided by collaborators in the United States, Italy and Spain. The prospective study material was composed of cDNA or gDNA derived from T cells, B-cell-depleted T cells, or PBMCs. Deeply sampled blood TCRbeta repertoires from subjects exposed to, actively infected with, or recovered from COVID-19 were included in the dataset. The repertoires were released in a freely available public database meant as a resource for research on the immune response to SARS-CoV-2. The samples were drawn from the first 160 participants of the ongoing ImmuneRACE study and from 950 to 1,500 subjects provided by 6 global collaborators. Nearly every sample came with metadata listing a de-identified subject ID, COVID-19 status, age in years and sex. Where available, HLA class I and class II types were taken from metadata supplied by the sample provider and were not determined by assay-based typing. General study outcomes and caveats: The amount of clinical and demographic metadata varied by source and participant and was provided uncurated.

The germline V gene provides CDR1 SGDLS and CDR2 YYNGEE. Inclusive of the bounding cysteine and phenylalanine, the CDR3 is 13 residues long. Only the CDR3 part of the read is kept: 39 bases, read in frame from the first base. Cut back by 2 bases and 9 bases, the V and J ends lie 14 bases apart. Enrolling through a virtual design, the prospective study's participants ranged in age from about 18 to 100 years and lived across about two dozen United States geographic areas. In the prospective study, participants were assigned to cohorts based on the clinical history participants reported in a screening survey and a study questionnaire. Exposed participants had been in contact with someone with a PCR-confirmed or clinician-diagnosed COVID-19 case within 2 weeks of study entry. Each participant in the prospective study had whole blood, serum and a nasopharyngeal or oropharyngeal swab collected by mobile phlebotomists. Over a roughly 2-month period, participants in the prospective study had the option of providing additional blood draws and questionnaires. Before DNA extraction, prospective study blood samples were shipped either frozen or at room temperature.

A few counts support this clone. Its antigen is not yet known. The sample holds no much larger clone one base away, and base qualities are not on file. The immunoSEQ Assay, a bias-controlled multiplex PCR, was used to amplify TCRbeta CDR3 regions from genomic DNA. The authors processed their data as follows. The number of nucleated cells in each sample was estimated from the amplification of reference gene primers within the assay. To quantify the absolute abundance of each unique TCRbeta CDR3 rearrangement, sequence reads were collapsed and filtered. Productive Simpson clonality was computed per sample as the square root of Simpson's diversity index over productive rearrangements. In TCRdb, the immuneACCESS table is reduced to in-frame sequences with V and J assigned. These tables do not hold every clone; where another copy was compared, an unresolved V gene accounts for under half, and the others remain unexplained. The DNA gave D and trimming, while V, J and clone size come from that table. In all, the sample holds roughly 380,000 clones, and roughly 90% of those were seen once. The top ten hold approximately 1% of the sample.

The sequence derives from a young woman who had been exposed to COVID-19. This chain joins TRBV9 to TRBJ1-1; a tentative D match to TRBD1 spans 6 bases. The sequenced sample consisted of PBMCs or T cells enriched from blood (not recorded which). The CDR3 protein sequence reads: CASSVRDITQAFF. In nucleotides, the sequence is TGTGCCAGCAGCGTCCGGGACATTACTCAAGCTTTCTTT. The reference TRBV9 and TRBJ1-1 proteins fill in what lies around the CDR3, so the full variable domain reads DSGVTQTPKHLITATGQRVTLRCSPRSGDLSVYWYQQSLDQGLQFLIQYYNGEERAKGNILERFSAQQFPDLHSELNLSSLELGDSALYFCASSVRDITQAFFGQGTRLTVV.